This T cell receptor (beta chain) appears in the sequencing data of a study of human T cells and chemical hapten exposure (dated by TCRdb to 2020 to 2023). About the full investigation: For sensitization, 2% DPC in acetone was applied to a 2 cm by 2 cm area of upper inner arm skin. Blood was sampled from patients pre-sensitization (week 0) and at 2, 6 and about 24 weeks after DPC sensitization. Patch testing was performed on the upper back with Finn chambers containing 0.01% DPC, and the patch tests were scored after 6 days according to International Contact Dermatitis Research Group standards. Weekly therapeutic DPC doses were additionally applied to the scalp of patients throughout the approximately 24-week study period. In alopecia patients, the study followed how the peripheral blood TCR repertoire changed in vivo over primary and secondary sensitization to diphenylcyclopropenone (DPC), a hapten. The libraries were sequenced as a pool, and the TCR yield per sample differed mostly because of small variations in library volumes within the pool. The patient cohort, mostly female, included alopecia areata with under or over 50% scalp involvement, alopecia totalis and alopecia universalis. For TCR sequencing, blood came from approximately 29 alopecia patients at anywhere from one to four time points (pre-sensitization, 2, 6 and 24 weeks).

The library was obtained by RACE. TCRdb lists the instrument as NextSeq 500. During library preparation, unique molecular identifiers were attached to individual cDNA molecules so that TCRs could be counted in a quantitative, reproducible way. Each blood RNA sample was used to sequence both TCR alpha and TCR beta chains. The published analysis was carried out like this. Samples had a median of about 96,000 TCRs, with a range from about 23,224 to 700,000. V, J and CDR3 annotation of the TCR reads was carried out using the Decombinator software suite. For the PS versus PT1 abundance plots, all samples were subsampled to the same number of TCRs (28,000). Expanded TCRs were defined as absent before sensitization and observed at least eight times at the 2-week time point. In TCRdb, the public reads were trimmed at Q25 with fastp and aligned with MiXCR, with productive beta chains retained. Merged by CDR3 protein, the rows form single entries marked with the most common genes and DNA. V and J calls and clone size were set by TCRdb, not the authors. This sample gives around 52,000 distinct CDR3 sequences in total; about 9.3% of them show up just once. The ten top clones hold more than 10% of the sample.

The time point label on this specimen signifies: patch test 1, 2 weeks after DPC sensitization. The treatment or condition tag for this specimen amounts to: therapeutic diphenylcyclopropenone sensitization with weekly scalp DPC. Blood at each patch-test visit was drawn before the patch test was applied. To be eligible, patients had to be aged 18 to 70, diagnosed with alopecia and judged suitable for DPC therapy, while pregnant patients were excluded. Total RNA was isolated from unfractionated whole blood collected in Tempus Blood RNA tubes. Summary of the overall study and its limitations: Because every patient had alopecia, a presumed autoimmune disease, the patients' immune response might differ from that of healthy individuals. Compared with pre-sensitization or healthy control sets, expanded TCRs formed significantly more large CDR3 similarity clusters, which is consistent with antigen-driven responses. DPC sensitization did not change how many TCRs were above 1 in 1000 frequency, and no evidence was found of alterations in global repertoire structure. After repeated subsampling, the strength of the expansion versus patch-test correlation and the threshold at which it became significant changed. Patch test score correlated positively with the number of PT1 expanded TCRs, reaching significance at thresholds 8, 16 and 32 but not at 4.

This clonotype occurred a few times. Its recognized antigen is unknown. Qualities for individual bases were not recorded, and no much larger clone is one base off. Deletion took 6 bases off V and 4 bases off J, with a span of 19 bases between the germline ends. Spanning cysteine to phenylalanine, the CDR3 consists of 15 amino acids. Solely the CDR3 DNA is kept, with 45 bases framed from the first base. The CDR1 and CDR2 encoded by the germline V gene are MNHEY and SVGAGI. The receptor's source is a woman aged 40 to 49 with alopecia areata. Some clones in this sample may be carry-over from other donors' samples. Recombination linked TRBV6-5 to TRBJ2-7; possibly the D gene is TRBD1, per 5 matching bases. The input for sequencing was whole blood, taken in connection with sensitization to the hapten diphenylcyclopropenone (DPC). The CDR3 corresponds to CASRPDRPSLYEQYF. The nucleotide sequence reads as follows: TGTGCCAGCAGGCCCGACAGACCCTCCCTTTACGAGCAGTACTTC.